This TCR beta chain was captured in a study of blood T cell repertoires in COVID-19. Study context: Researchers got acute and convalescent COVID-19 samples from the United States, Italy and Spain.

V dropped 2 bases and J dropped 0 bases, with 12 bases sitting between them. Per germline, CDR1 SGDLS and CDR2 YYNGEE. The CDR3 extends over 16 amino acids. Some clones are missing from TCRdb's copy, which holds only in-frame ones; the method was immunoSEQ multiplex PCR. Here the sample spans approximately 150,000 clones, 81% being singletons. Sample: peripheral blood. This TCR was recovered from a man in his sixties with active or convalescent COVID-19. The rearrangement joins TRBV9 to TRBJ1-3, with a possible D match to TRBD1 (6 bases). In DNA, the CDR3 is TGTGCCAGCAGCGTCCGGGACATCAGCTCTGGAAACACCATATATTTT. This encodes CASSVRDISSGNTIYF.